One T cell receptor beta chain is described in this entry. This sample stems from a study of control samples from healthy donors and cancer patients. This CDR3 spans 14 amino acids. Germline CDR1 reads MNHEY; CDR2 reads SVGAGI. V was shortened by 7 bases and J by 0 bases, with 10 bases between the two germline ends. Using immunoSEQ multiplex PCR, the repertoire was profiled, and TCRdb retains in-frame clones only, with some absent. The table records about 170,000 clones, 93% of them present only once. The rearrangement joins TRBV6-5 to TRBJ2-1; D is possibly TRBD1 or TRBD2 (5 bases each). This TCR came from a woman between 55 and 75 years old in good health. The sequencing sample was made of blood. In DNA, the CDR3 is TGTGCCAGCAACCCAGGGAGCTCCTACAATGAGCAGTTCTTC. Its translation: CASNPGSSYNEQFF.